This T cell receptor beta chain comes out of a study of identical twins. A universal primer site came from template switching; cDNA carried unique molecular identifiers. A single record per CDR3 protein comes from TCRdb applying MiXCR to the 5' RACE reads. The profile shows more than 1.5 million distinct CDR3 sequences, about 32% of them singletons. This clonotype showed up many times. Its target is unknown. Study-wide results and limits: Models underestimated TCR alpha sharing (out-of-frame) in monozygotic twins. Analyses based on zero insertions could be partly confounded by invariant MAIT and iNKT cells. The abundant beta clonotypes from cord blood had fewer insertions, and memory repertoires had none of this.

The CDR3 is 12 amino acids. Losses at the gene ends were 6 bases for V and 4 bases for J; bases not matched to a gene: 1. The germline CDR1 and CDR2 sequences are SNHLY and FYNNEI. V usage is TRBV2 and J usage is TRBJ2-3; 7 positions agree with TRBD2. The specimen sequenced was cord blood. The TCR was taken from a newborn girl in good health. The CDR3 sequence is CASRRESDTQYF. The CDR3 DNA sequence: TGTGCCAGCAGGCGGGAGTCAGATACGCAGTATTTT.